Below are 32 T cell receptor beta chains sequenced from a single sample in a study of memory CD4+ T cells and cytomegalovirus serostatus. Single viable CD3+CD4+CD8-CD45RO+ cells were sorted as the memory CD4+ T cells. Clones were read by immunoSEQ multiplex PCR, and TCRdb kept only the in-frame ones, dropping some. The sample holds about 58,000 clones, about four fifths seen once. Sample: memory CD4+ T cells from blood. The source of these receptors is an adult in good health and CMV-seronegative. Some clones in this sample may be carry-over from other donors' samples.

The chain is built from TRBV6-6 and TRBJ1-1, with D tentatively TRBD1 (6 bases). The V and J ends lost 2 bases and 1 base respectively, with 8 bases between them. The germline CDR1 and CDR2 sequences are MNHNY and SVGAGI (reference sequence). This CDR3 comprises 14 residues. CDR3 bases: TGTGCCAGCAGTTACAGGGGGGAGAACACTGAAGCTTTCTTT. Protein sequence: CASSYRGENTEAFF.

This chain links TRBV10-2 with TRBJ2-6, with TRBD2 matching over 8 bases. CDR3 length equals 17 residues. The junction had 9 bases not matched to a gene; V was cut back by 8 bases and J by 0 bases. In germline, CDR1 is WSHSY, CDR2 SAAADI. The CDR3 nucleotides are TGCGCCAGCTCACGGGGGGGAAGAGACTCTGGGGCCAACGTCCTGACTTTC. It is translated as CASSRGGRDSGANVLTF.

The chain employs TRBV5-1 and TRBJ2-6; D may be TRBD1 (6 bases). The germline V gene has CDR1 SGHRS and CDR2 YFSETQ. This CDR3 contains 15 residues. Trimming removed 8 bases from V and 0 bases from J, with 12 bases in between. CDR3 sequence (DNA): TGCGCCAGAATTAGGGGGACCTCTGGGGCCAACGTCCTGACTTTC. Its protein is CARIRGTSGANVLTF.

This chain links TRBV10-3 with TRBJ2-7; 8 bases fit TRBD1. In germline, CDR1 is ENHRY, CDR2 SYGVKD. With V trimmed by 0 bases and J by 4 bases, 5 bases remained unmatched. The CDR3 length is 15 residues. CDR3 nucleotide sequence: TGTGCCATCAGTGAGTCTTGGACAGGGATATACGAGCAGTACTTC. It yields the protein CAISESWTGIYEQYF.

This chain joins TRBV11-2 and TRBJ2-6, with a tentative D call TRBD1 (5 bases). Germline CDR1 is SGHAT and CDR2 is FQNNGV. CDR3 length equals 14 residues. The V end was cut by 5 bases, the J end by 2 bases, with 7 bases between. The CDR3 nucleotides read TGTGCCAGCAGCCTCAGGGCTGGGGCCAACGTCCTGACTTTC. This gives the protein CASSLRAGANVLTF.

The chain joins TRBV7-2 to TRBJ1-4; the match to TRBD1 covers 7 bases. The junction had 6 bases not matched to a gene; V was cut back by 4 bases and J by 7 bases. The length of the CDR3 is 14 residues. Germline V gene data show CDR1 as SGHTA and CDR2 as FQGNSA. Here the CDR3 DNA reads TGTGCCAGCAGCTCCCAGGGGGGTGGTGAAAAACTGTTTTTT. Residues: CASSSQGGGEKLFF.

V gene TRBV10-3 combines with J gene TRBJ1-1; D not resolved. The CDR3 contains 15 residues. V gave up 0 bases and J gave up 1 base, with 9 bases separating them. Germline lookup yields CDR1 ENHRY and CDR2 SYGVKD. DNA for the CDR3: TGTGCCATCAGTGAGTCAATGGCAGCGAACACTGAAGCTTTCTTT. Translating gives CAISESMAANTEAFF.

In nucleotides, the CDR3 is TGTGCCAGCAGTTATAGGGACGTAAATTCACCCCTCCACTTT. Translating gives CASSYRDVNSPLHF. This chain links TRBV6-6 with TRBJ1-6; D may be TRBD1 (5 bases). Germline lookup yields CDR1 MNHNY and CDR2 SVGAGI (reference sequence). The CDR3 sequence is 14 residues long. The V gene lost 3 bases and the J gene lost 7 bases, with 10 bases spanning the gap.

V usage is TRBV29-1 and J usage is TRBJ1-5, with TRBD1 as a possible D gene (5 bases). This CDR3 is 12 amino acids long. Germline V gives CDR1 SQVTM, CDR2 ANQGSEA. The DNA for the CDR3 is TGCAGAGCTCGGGGGACTCATCAGCCCCAGCATTTT. Protein: CRARGTHQPQHF.

V usage is TRBV2 and J usage is TRBJ2-1; D uncertain. CDR1 is SNHLY and CDR2 is FYNNEI in the germline V gene. The V end was cut by 6 bases, the J end by 7 bases, with 10 bases between. The CDR3 covers 12 residues. For the CDR3, the DNA is TGTGCCAGCAGGGCAGACTGGAATGAGCAGTTCTTC. It specifies CASRADWNEQFF.

The chain joins TRBV28 to TRBJ1-1; TRBD1 might be the D (6 bases). This CDR3 has 14 residues. Between the trimmed V and J ends, which lost 4 bases and 11 bases, there was a span of 20 bases. Germline CDR1 MDHEN, CDR2 SYDVKM. The CDR3 is CASSSTNRVRRAFF. CDR3 coding DNA: TGTGCCAGCAGTTCAACGAACAGGGTCAGACGGGCTTTCTTT.

The chain joins TRBV7-2 to TRBJ2-3, with TRBD2 matching 8 bases. The CDR3 contains 17 residues. Germline V gene lookup returns CDR1 SGHTA and CDR2 FQGNSA. V shed 1 base and J 1 base; nucleotides not matched to a gene: 7. The CDR3 here is CASSLVYGRAGTDTQYF. CDR3 DNA: TGTGCCAGCAGCTTAGTATACGGGAGGGCCGGCACAGATACGCAGTATTTT. The full variable domain, its missing parts supplied by reference TRBV7-2 and TRBJ2-3, is GAGVSQSPSNKVTEKGKDVELRCDPISGHTALYWYRQSLGQGLEFLIYFQGNSAPDKSGLPSDRFSAERTGGSVSTLTIQRTQQEDSAVYLCASSLVYGRAGTDTQYFGPGTRLTVL.

The rearrangement uses TRBV27 and TRBJ2-3; the match to TRBD2 covers 8 bases. J gave up 0 bases and V 3 bases, and 2 bases lay outside the gene matches. The CDR3 has 15 amino acids. Germline CDR1 reads MNHEY; CDR2 reads SMNVEV (reference sequence). Here the CDR3 reads CASSFIAGSTDTQYF. The DNA for the CDR3 is TGTGCCAGCAGTTTCATAGCGGGAAGCACAGATACGCAGTATTTT.

The CDR3 region is CASSPRRGLGTTVEQFF. DNA for the CDR3: TGTGCCAGCTCACCACGTCGCGGACTAGGGACCACAGTTGAGCAGTTCTTC. This chain links TRBV18 with TRBJ2-1; TRBD2 aligns across 7 bases. Germline CDR1 reads KGHSH; CDR2 reads LQKENI. CDR3 length: 17 residues. V dropped 1 base and J dropped 9; count of bases not matched to a gene: 15.

Points on this clone: The same CDR3 is also encoded by other DNA sequences in this sample. The chain links TRBV4-3 to TRBJ1-1; D gene uncertain. CDR1 LGHNA and CDR2 YSLEER come from the germline V gene. Trimming cost V 0 bases and J 1 base, with 3 bases left between them. This CDR3 is 13 amino acids long. In nucleotides, the CDR3 is TGCGCCAGCAGCCAAGACAGGAACACTGAAGCTTTCTTT. Amino acid sequence: CASSQDRNTEAFF.

Only a few counts were recorded for this clone. This sequence joins TRBV6-1 and TRBJ2-3; the match to TRBD1 covers 12 bases. Germline CDR1 and CDR2: MNHNS and SASEGT. After removal of 4 bases from V and 2 bases from J, the junction contained 4 bases not matched to a gene. The CDR3 is 16 residues long. The chain's CDR3 is CASSVGTGGPTDTQYF. CDR3 DNA sequence: TGTGCCAGCAGTGTCGGGACAGGGGGCCCCACAGATACGCAGTATTTT.

The chain couples TRBV9 to TRBJ2-4, with D perhaps matching TRBD2 (7 bases). The CDR3 consists of 15 residues. V was pared by 0 bases and J by 1 base, with 8 bases between. Germline CDR1 and CDR2: SGDLS and YYNGEE. The CDR3 DNA is TGTGCCAGCAGCGTAGAGGGGGGGGCCAAAAACATTCAGTACTTC. It is translated as CASSVEGGAKNIQYF.

The chain joins TRBV7-2 to TRBJ2-1; D call uncertain. The CDR3 is 14 residues long. The V and J ends lost 0 bases and 2 bases respectively, with 5 bases between them. The germline CDR1 and CDR2 sequences are SGHTA and FQGNSA. The CDR3 reads CASSLAAAYNEQFF. As DNA, the CDR3 is TGTGCCAGCAGCTTAGCTGCAGCCTACAATGAGCAGTTCTTC. The variable domain in full, completed from reference TRBV7-2 and TRBJ2-1, reads GAGVSQSPSNKVTEKGKDVELRCDPISGHTALYWYRQSLGQGLEFLIYFQGNSAPDKSGLPSDRFSAERTGGSVSTLTIQRTQQEDSAVYLCASSLAAAYNEQFFGPGTRLTVL.

The chain combines TRBV19 with TRBJ2-2; 7 positions agree with TRBD2. The junction had 6 bases not matched to a gene; V was cut back by 3 bases and J by 2 bases. Germline V gene lookup returns CDR1 LNHDA and CDR2 SQIVND (reference sequence). There are 16 residues in the CDR3. As DNA, the CDR3 is TGTGCCAGTAGTATCCGAGCTAGCGGCAACACCGGGGAGCTGTTTTTT. The encoded protein is CASSIRASGNTGELFF.

The rearrangement joins TRBV25-1 to TRBJ1-4; D is perhaps TRBD1 (5 bases). The CDR3 extends over 15 amino acids. V lost 4 bases and J lost 8, with 17 bases in between. Germline V gives CDR1 MGHDK, CDR2 SYGVNS. CDR3 in amino acids: CASSASGTGGEKLFF. CDR3 sequence (DNA): TGTGCCAGCAGTGCCTCGGGTACGGGGGGGGAAAAACTGTTTTTT.

This chain uses TRBV7-9 with TRBJ1-2, with TRBD1 identical over 8 bases. There are 15 residues in the CDR3. Per germline, CDR1 SEHNR and CDR2 FQNEAQ (reference sequence). V lost 4 bases to trimming and J lost 3 bases; unmatched junction nucleotides: 7. The CDR3: CASSSGQGGDYGYTF. The CDR3 DNA reads as TGTGCCAGCAGCTCTGGACAGGGCGGGGACTATGGCTACACCTTC.

V usage is TRBV29-1 and J usage is TRBJ1-3; maybe TRBD1 (6 bases). The V gene lost 5 bases and the J gene lost 3 bases, with 11 bases spanning the gap. The CDR3 loop spans 13 amino acids. From germline, CDR1 is SQVTM and CDR2 ANQGSEA. CDR3 in amino acids: CSVNTGYGNTIYF. The CDR3 DNA reads TGCAGCGTTAATACAGGGTATGGAAACACCATATATTTT.

V gene TRBV9 combines with J gene TRBJ2-5, with D possibly TRBD2 on 5 matching bases. CDR1 and CDR2 from the germline V gene are SGDLS and YYNGEE. The V end lost 2 bases, the J end lost 5 bases, and 16 bases lay between the germline ends. This CDR3 has 15 residues. CDR3 sequence reads: CASSVGIGGVETQYF. The DNA for the CDR3 is TGTGCCAGCAGCGTTGGAATCGGAGGCGTGGAGACCCAGTACTTC.

This sequence joins TRBV5-6 and TRBJ1-2; 10 bases agree with TRBD1. The CDR3 has 14 amino acids. V lost 4 bases to trimming and J lost 4 bases; unmatched junction nucleotides: 4. CDR1 is SGHDT and CDR2 is YYEEEE in the germline V gene. Written as DNA, the CDR3 is TGTGCCAGCAGCCCGGACAGGGGGGGCTATGGCTACACCTTC. This gives the protein CASSPDRGGYGYTF. Full variable domain (outside the CDR3, taken from reference TRBV5-6 and TRBJ1-2): DAGVTQSPTHLIKTRGQQVTLRCSPKSGHDTVSWYQQALGQGPQFIFQYYEEEERQRGNFPDRFSGHQFPNYSSELNVNALLLGDSALYLCASSPDRGGYGYTFGSGTRLTVV.

The V and J genes are TRBV18 and TRBJ2-1; possibly TRBD1 or TRBD2 for D (6 bases each). The CDR3 is 18 amino acids. From germline, CDR1 is KGHSH and CDR2 LQKENI. The ends were cut back, 1 base at V and 7 bases at J, with 23 bases in the middle. In nucleotides, the CDR3 is TGTGCCAGCTCACCACTGGGGGGCCAACAGGGCCGCTTAAATGAGCAGTTCTTC. This sequence encodes CASSPLGGQQGRLNEQFF.

The rearrangement uses TRBV7-2 and TRBJ1-5; 8 bases agree with TRBD1. V gave up 5 bases and J gave up 6 bases; unmatched junction bases: 15. The CDR3 is made up of 17 amino acids. Germline V gene sequence: CDR1 SGHTA, CDR2 FQGNSA. The chain's CDR3 is CASSHLPGTGLTQPQHF. CDR3 DNA sequence: TGTGCCAGCAGCCATCTCCCGGGGACAGGCCTCACTCAGCCCCAGCATTTT.

V usage is TRBV6-5 and J usage is TRBJ2-7, with 8 nucleotides matching TRBD2. The CDR3 consists of 13 residues. Germline V CDR1 and CDR2: MNHEY, SVGAGI. The V segment lost 8 bases and the J segment 4 bases; nucleotides outside the gene matches: 7. Written as DNA, the CDR3 is TGTGCCAGCCGGGGGGGCGGGAGATACGAGCAGTACTTC. It specifies CASRGGGRYEQYF.

This rearrangement joins TRBV5-6 to TRBJ1-5, with D maybe TRBD1 (6 bases). Germline CDR1 reads SGHDT; CDR2 reads YYEEEE. V was trimmed by 1 base and J by 2 bases, leaving 13 bases between them. The CDR3 is 16 amino acids. Here the CDR3 reads CASSLRGGSGNQPQHF. CDR3 in DNA: TGTGCCAGCAGCTTGCGAGGGGGATCAGGCAATCAGCCCCAGCATTTT.

The rearrangement joins TRBV5-6 to TRBJ2-5; possibly TRBD1 for D (5 bases). The J call may be incorrect, as the DNA end agrees better with TRBJ2-7. The CDR3 sequence is 14 residues long. Per germline, CDR1 SGHDT and CDR2 YYEEEE. The CDR3 DNA reads TGTGCCAGCAGCCCGGTCGGGCAGGGCTACGAGCAGTACTTC. It encodes CASSPVGQGYEQYF.

This clone showed up just once. This chain uses TRBV6-5 with TRBJ2-3, with D hard to call. Germline V CDR1 and CDR2: MNHEY, SVGAGI. The length of the CDR3 is 15 residues. Trimming took 2 bases from V and 1 from J, leaving 10 bases between them. This chain's CDR3 is CASSYGNLGTDTQYF. CDR3 DNA sequence: TGTGCCAGCAGTTACGGGAACCTCGGCACAGATACGCAGTATTTT.

Here the CDR3 reads CASSTRGQEETQYF. CDR3 DNA: TGTGCCAGCTCCACTCGCGGACAGGAGGAGACCCAGTACTTC. The chain uses TRBV18 and TRBJ2-5; 7 bases agree with TRBD1. This CDR3 has 14 residues. J lost 5 bases, V lost 6 bases, and 9 bases had no gene match. Germline V CDR1 and CDR2: KGHSH, LQKENI.

The V call is TRBV5-5, the J call TRBJ1-2, with TRBD1 matching over 7 bases. J was trimmed by 0 bases and V by 5 bases; bases with no gene match: 7. The length of the CDR3 is 15 residues. The V gene's germline CDR1 is SGHKS and CDR2 YYEKEE (reference sequence). CDR3 sequence: CASSLTGDPNYGYTF. Here the CDR3 DNA reads TGTGCCAGCAGTTTAACAGGGGATCCTAACTATGGCTACACCTTC.